The T cell receptor (beta chain) under discussion was sequenced for a study of T cells in Graves' hyperthyroidism and ophthalmopathy. Graves' hyperthyroidism is called stable when ophthalmopathy does not progress within 18 months. Germline assignment: CDR1 DFQATT and CDR2 SNEGSKA (reference sequence). CDR3 length: 17 amino acids. V dropped 5 bases and J dropped 4; count of bases not matched to a gene: 14. Regions amplified from RNA transcripts were the TCR beta CDR3 regions. RT-PCR in the first round (using the HTBI primer set) targeted the TCR CDR3. A single record per CDR3 protein comes from TCRdb applying MiXCR to the multiplex PCR reads. Found here are roughly 720,000 distinct CDR3 sequences, 15% to 20% of them singletons; the top ten hold roughly a sixth. Whole-study results and caveats: A model of 13 V-J features distinguished ophthalmopathy from stable hyperthyroidism.

Of note for this clonotype: Its target is unknown.

Sample: blood. The sequence was obtained from a man in his fifties with Graves' hyperthyroidism. The chain carries TRBV20-1 and TRBJ1-5; 10 bases fit TRBD1. For the CDR3, the DNA is TGCAGTGCTCCGCCATTAGGACAGGGGGTAATGAATCAGCCCCAGCATTTT. It encodes CSAPPLGQGVMNQPQHF.